The 27 T cell receptor beta chains presented below share a single source sample, sequenced in a study of shared clonotypes between healthy human individuals. CD45RO-negative cells were positively selected for CCR7, leaving out terminally differentiated effector memory CD45RA+ cells. The method was immunoSEQ multiplex PCR; TCRdb's version includes in-frame clones alone and lacks a portion of them. The data contain approximately 810,000 clones, 80% to 95% of them singletons. Sequencing input: naive CD8+ T cells sorted from blood. All receptors come from a man aged 30 to 39 in good health.

Notes on this clone: Being one base from a much bigger clone, this may be a read error. Different DNA sequences within this sample yield the same CDR3. The chain carries TRBV6-1 and TRBJ2-7; D remains unclear. CDR3 length equals 12 residues. Trimming shortened V by 3 bases and J by 0 bases, and 3 bases separated the two germline ends. The germline gives CDR1 MNHNS, CDR2 SASEGT. The CDR3 loop reads CASSESSYEQYF. As DNA, the CDR3 is TGTGCCAGCAGTGAGAGCTCCTACGAGCAGTACTTC.

The genes are TRBV5-4 and TRBJ1-5; the match to TRBD1 covers 8 bases. The CDR3 consists of 16 residues. Germline loops: CDR1 SGHNT, CDR2 YYREEE (reference sequence). V shed 1 base, J shed 3 bases, and the junction held 6 bases outside the gene matches. CDR3 coding DNA: TGTGCCAGCAGCTTGTCCGGGACAGGCAACAATCAGCCCCAGCATTTT. Translated, it gives CASSLSGTGNNQPQHF.

CDR3 sequence reads: CASRADRANTGELFF. CDR3 DNA: TGTGCCAGCAGAGCCGACAGGGCGAACACCGGGGAGCTGTTTTTT. The V call is TRBV6-4, the J call TRBJ2-2; the match to TRBD1 covers 7 bases. The CDR3 contains 15 residues. Germline CDR1 reads MRHNA; CDR2 reads SNTAGT. The V and J ends lost 6 bases and 0 bases, in that order; junction bases with no gene match: 4.

V and J are TRBV5-4 and TRBJ2-7; 9 bases are shared with TRBD2. V trimming: 0 bases; J trimming: 3 bases; junction bases outside the gene matches: 4. CDR1 and CDR2 (germline): SGHNT, YYREEE (reference sequence). The length of the CDR3 is 15 residues. The CDR3 reads CASSLVGSGSYEQYF. CDR3 in DNA: TGTGCCAGCAGCTTGGTAGGTAGCGGGAGCTACGAGCAGTACTTC.

The chain uses TRBV27 and TRBJ2-7; TRBD2 matches 9 bases. V was clipped by 5 bases and J by 4 bases; unmatched bases: 12. The CDR3 is 16 residues long. From germline, CDR1 is MNHEY and CDR2 SMNVEV (reference sequence). The CDR3 coding sequence is TGTGCCAGCAGTGCCACTCCTAGCGGGGCATCTTACGAGCAGTACTTC. It specifies CASSATPSGASYEQYF.

V is TRBV4-1 and J is TRBJ1-4; D gene uncertain. Deletions cut 3 bases from V and 6 bases from J, with 8 bases between. This CDR3 has 13 residues. The germline V gene encodes CDR1 MGHRA and CDR2 YSYEKL. The CDR3 DNA follows: TGCGCCAGCAGCCACCCTCGTGATGAAAAACTGTTTTTT. Translation gives CASSHPRDEKLFF.

The V gene is TRBV7-9, the J gene TRBJ2-5; 10 nucleotides align to TRBD1. Germline CDR1 reads SEHNR; CDR2 reads FQNEAQ (reference sequence). V lost 5 bases to trimming and J lost 1 base; unmatched junction nucleotides: 4. This CDR3 region has 15 residues. This CDR3 is CASSGGQGPQETQYF. For the CDR3, the DNA is TGTGCCAGCAGCGGGGGACAGGGGCCCCAAGAGACCCAGTACTTC.

The V call is TRBV9, the J call TRBJ1-4; 7 bases map to TRBD1. Germline CDR1 reads SGDLS; CDR2 reads YYNGEE. The CDR3 consists of 16 residues. J lost 4 bases, V lost 4 bases, and 10 bases had no gene match. The CDR3 DNA sequence: TGTGCCAGCAGCCCAGGGAGGGGGCAAGATAATGAAAAACTGTTTTTT. It is translated as CASSPGRGQDNEKLFF.

The genes are TRBV19 and TRBJ2-3; TRBD1 or TRBD2 may be the D gene (5 bases each). Germline-derived CDR1 and CDR2 are LNHDA and SQIVND (reference sequence). Trimming took off 3 bases at V and 5 bases at J, with 27 bases between the two ends. The CDR3 loop spans 19 amino acids. CDR3 loop: CASSIFGVGGIVSEDTQYF. CDR3 nucleotide sequence: TGTGCCAGTAGTATTTTTGGTGTTGGGGGAATAGTTTCTGAAGATACGCAGTATTTT.

This chain's CDR3 is CASRAGQHYEQYF. Here the CDR3 DNA reads TGTGCCAGCAGAGCGGGACAACACTACGAGCAGTACTTC. V is TRBV2 and J is TRBJ2-7, with D perhaps matching TRBD2 (7 bases). V was shortened by 6 bases and J by 3 bases, with 12 bases between the two germline ends. Germline V gives CDR1 SNHLY, CDR2 FYNNEI. The CDR3 spans 13 residues.

J is TRBJ1-4 and V is TRBV28; perhaps TRBD1 as D (6 bases). The CDR3 length is 15 residues. CDR1 is MDHEN, CDR2 SYDVKM, per germline. Trimming removed 6 bases at V and 8 bases at J, with 19 bases between. Here the CDR3 reads CASSLRGQDREKLFF. The CDR3 coding sequence is TGTGCCAGCAGCCTGCGGGGGCAGGACCGGGAAAAACTGTTTTTT.

This clone appeared a single time. The rearrangement uses TRBV12-5 and TRBJ1-1; possibly TRBD1 for D (5 bases). Trimming stripped 2 bases from V and 3 bases from J, with 13 bases between. The germline V gene has CDR1 LGHNT and CDR2 FRNRAP. The CDR3 runs to 15 residues. The CDR3 loop reads CASGLSQGRDTEAFF. For the CDR3, the DNA is TGTGCTAGTGGTTTGTCTCAGGGAAGGGACACTGAAGCTTTCTTT.

This rearrangement joins TRBV4-1 to TRBJ2-3; no clear D. This CDR3 has 13 residues. The V end was cut by 3 bases, the J end by 2 bases, with 6 bases between. Germline loops: CDR1 MGHRA, CDR2 YSYEKL. The chain's CDR3 is CASSQRFTDTQYF. CDR3 bases: TGCGCCAGCAGCCAGAGGTTCACAGATACGCAGTATTTT.

The chain carries TRBV7-9 and TRBJ2-7; D may be TRBD2 (6 bases). Germline loops: CDR1 SEHNR, CDR2 FQNEAQ (reference sequence). The CDR3 spans 15 residues. Trimming shortened V by 0 bases and J by 4 bases, and 13 bases separated the two germline ends. The CDR3 DNA reads as TGTGCCAGCAGCTTAGCGGACGGGAGCGGGTACGAGCAGTACTTC. It is translated as CASSLADGSGYEQYF.

The rearrangement links TRBV27 to TRBJ2-5, with 11 bases matching TRBD2. The germline V gene encodes CDR1 MNHEY and CDR2 SMNVEV (reference sequence). This CDR3 region has 16 residues. The ends lost 0 bases at V and 3 bases at J; junction bases unmatched: 3. CDR3 sequence: CASSLSWGLAEETQYF. The CDR3 nucleotides are TGTGCCAGCAGTTTATCGTGGGGACTAGCGGAAGAGACCCAGTACTTC.

The V call is TRBV19, the J call TRBJ2-1; 8 bases line up with TRBD2. V trimming: 7 bases; J trimming: 0 bases; junction bases outside the gene matches: 5. CDR1 and CDR2 from the germline V gene are LNHDA and SQIVND (reference sequence). The CDR3 sequence is 15 residues long. Written as DNA, the CDR3 is TGTGCCAGTACCCAGCGGGGGAGCTCCTACAATGAGCAGTTCTTC. It translates to CASTQRGSSYNEQFF.

Concerning this clone itself: This same CDR3 is encoded by further DNA sequences in the sample. The genes are TRBV5-1 and TRBJ2-1, with 12 bases identical to TRBD2. Trimming at V came to 3 bases and at J to 1 base, leaving 8 bases not matched to a gene. Germline V gene data show CDR1 as SGHRS and CDR2 as YFSETQ. This CDR3 region has 18 residues. The CDR3 loop is CASSSQTSGRSSYNEQFF. In DNA, the CDR3 is TGCGCCAGCAGCTCCCAGACTAGCGGGAGATCATCCTACAATGAGCAGTTCTTC.

CDR3 protein: CASSQVRGQETQYF. Written as DNA, the CDR3 is TGCGCCAGCAGCCAAGTGAGAGGTCAAGAGACCCAGTACTTC. The V and J genes are TRBV4-3 and TRBJ2-5, with D unclear. Germline-derived CDR1 and CDR2 are LGHNA and YSLEER. The V end lost 1 base, the J end lost 2 bases, and 8 bases lay between the germline ends. The CDR3 is 14 residues long.

The genes are TRBV4-2 and TRBJ2-5; 10 bases agree with TRBD2. Germline-derived CDR1 and CDR2 are LGHNA and YNFKEQ. The V segment lost 4 bases and the J segment 2 bases; nucleotides outside the gene matches: 4. CDR3 length: 15 amino acids. CDR3 protein: CASSPELAGQETQYF. The CDR3 DNA reads as TGTGCCAGCAGCCCGGAACTAGCGGGGCAAGAGACCCAGTACTTC.

The V gene is TRBV11-1, the J gene TRBJ2-5; 7 bases fit TRBD1. The V gene end was trimmed by 4 bases and the J gene end by 2 bases; junction bases not matched to a gene: 4. CDR1 is SGHAT and CDR2 is FQDESV in the germline V gene (reference sequence). The CDR3 length is 14 residues. The CDR3 spells CASSSPGQQETQYF. The DNA of the CDR3 is TGTGCCAGCAGCTCTCCGGGACAGCAAGAGACCCAGTACTTC.

The genes are TRBV5-4 and TRBJ2-3; possibly TRBD2 for D (6 bases). This CDR3 is 15 amino acids long. Trimming removed 1 base from V and 6 bases from J, with 15 bases in between. Per the germline V gene, CDR1 is SGHNT and CDR2 is YYREEE (reference sequence). The CDR3 region has the DNA TGTGCCAGCAGCTTGTATGTGGGGGGAGAGGATACGCAGTATTTT. Translated: CASSLYVGGEDTQYF.

CDR3 sequence: CASSEGDRDYSGNTIYF. CDR3 in DNA: TGTGCCAGCAGCGAAGGGGACCGAGATTATTCTGGAAACACCATATATTTT. The chain combines TRBV7-9 with TRBJ1-3; tentative D call: TRBD1 (5 bases). V shed 5 bases and J shed 1 base, with 18 bases lying between them. CDR1 is SEHNR, CDR2 FQNEAQ, per germline (reference sequence). The CDR3 has 17 residues.

The genes are TRBV11-3 and TRBJ1-1; possibly TRBD1 for D (5 bases). The CDR3 has 13 amino acids. Germline CDR1 and CDR2: SGHNT and YENEEA. V lost 5 bases and J lost 7, with 14 bases in between. The CDR3 nucleotides read TGTGCCAGCAGCCGACAGACCGGTGGTGAAGCTTTCTTT. Its protein is CASSRQTGGEAFF.

The V call is TRBV28, the J call TRBJ2-1; D uncertain. This CDR3 has 17 residues. Trimming shortened V by 7 bases and J by 2 bases, and 21 bases separated the two germline ends. The germline CDR1 and CDR2 sequences are MDHEN and SYDVKM. The CDR3: CASIRSYGSPPYNEQFF. DNA of the CDR3: TGTGCCAGCATCCGCTCGTATGGATCACCCCCCTACAATGAGCAGTTCTTC.

This clone was observed once. The chain links TRBV27 to TRBJ1-4, with D perhaps TRBD1 (6 bases). Trimming removed 5 bases from V and 5 bases from J, with 12 bases in between. The CDR3 is 14 amino acids. CDR1 and CDR2 from the germline V gene are MNHEY and SMNVEV (reference sequence). The CDR3: CASSGYGQNEKLFF. The CDR3 DNA reads TGTGCCAGCAGTGGGTATGGACAGAATGAAAAACTGTTTTTT.

The V and J genes are TRBV11-2 and TRBJ2-7, with 8 positions matching TRBD2. Germline trimming cut 4 bases from V and 2 bases from J; bases unmatched to any gene: 7. The CDR3 contains 15 residues. Germline V gene lookup returns CDR1 SGHAT and CDR2 FQNNGV. CDR3 in DNA: TGTGCCAGCAGCTCGCCTAGCGGGCCTACCTACGAGCAGTACTTC. Protein: CASSSPSGPTYEQYF.

This rearrangement joins TRBV9 to TRBJ2-2; 8 bases are shared with TRBD2. The trim removed 4 bases at V and 7 bases at J, leaving 15 bases unmatched. The germline V gene encodes CDR1 SGDLS and CDR2 YYNGEE. This CDR3 region has 17 residues. The CDR3 coding sequence is TGTGCCAGCAGCCCTATCGAGGCGGGAGGTGGTATCGGGGAGCTGTTTTTT. Protein sequence: CASSPIEAGGGIGELFF.